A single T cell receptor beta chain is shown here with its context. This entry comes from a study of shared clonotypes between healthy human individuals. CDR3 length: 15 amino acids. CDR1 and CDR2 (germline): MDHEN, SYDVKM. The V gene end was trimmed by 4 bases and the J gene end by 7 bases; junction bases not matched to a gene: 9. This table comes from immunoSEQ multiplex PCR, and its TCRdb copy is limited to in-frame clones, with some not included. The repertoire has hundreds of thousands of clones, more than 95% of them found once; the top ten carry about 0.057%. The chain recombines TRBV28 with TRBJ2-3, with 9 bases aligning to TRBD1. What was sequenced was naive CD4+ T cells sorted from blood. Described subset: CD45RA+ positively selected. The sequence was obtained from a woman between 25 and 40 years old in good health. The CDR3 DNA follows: TGTGCCAGCAGTTGGACAGGGGTTGGCGGAAATACGCAGTATTTT. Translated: CASSWTGVGGNTQYF.